This record looks at one TCR beta chain sequence and its context. This CDR3 contains 15 residues. Germline CDR1 and CDR2: SGHDT and YYEEEE. V dropped 4 bases and J dropped 10; count of bases not matched to a gene: 9. This entry comes from a study of cytomegalovirus exposure and HLA in healthy donors. Method: immunoSEQ multiplex PCR; TCRdb's copy keeps in-frame clones and lacks some. Of about 170,000 clones detected, around nine tenths appear once; the ten largest clones hold about 1.5%. Sequencing used PBMCs. The origin of this receptor is a woman aged 25 to 39 in good health and CMV-seronegative. The chain couples TRBV5-6 to TRBJ1-6; TRBD1 matches at 9 bases. The CDR3 loop reads CASSPGTGFWSPLHF. As DNA, the CDR3 is TGTGCCAGCAGCCCAGGGACAGGGTTTTGGTCACCCCTCCACTTT.